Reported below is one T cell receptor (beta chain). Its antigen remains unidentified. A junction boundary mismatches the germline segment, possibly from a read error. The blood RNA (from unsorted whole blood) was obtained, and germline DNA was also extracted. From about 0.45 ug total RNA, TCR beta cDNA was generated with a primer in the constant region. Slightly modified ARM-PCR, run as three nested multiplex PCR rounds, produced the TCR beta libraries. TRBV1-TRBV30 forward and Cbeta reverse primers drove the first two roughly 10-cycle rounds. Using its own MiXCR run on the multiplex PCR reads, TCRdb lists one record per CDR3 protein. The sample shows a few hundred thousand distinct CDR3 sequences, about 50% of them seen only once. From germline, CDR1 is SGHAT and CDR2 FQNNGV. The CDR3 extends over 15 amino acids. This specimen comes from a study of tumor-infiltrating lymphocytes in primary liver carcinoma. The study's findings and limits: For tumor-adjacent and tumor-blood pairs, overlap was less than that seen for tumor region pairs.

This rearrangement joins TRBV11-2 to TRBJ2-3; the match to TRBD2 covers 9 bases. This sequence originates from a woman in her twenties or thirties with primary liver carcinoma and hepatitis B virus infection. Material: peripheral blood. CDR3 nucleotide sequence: TGTGCCAGCAGCTTAGGCGGGAGGGCGGGTGATATGCAGTATTTT. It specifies CASSLGGRAGDMQYF.